The 15 T cell receptor beta chains below all came from one sample that was sequenced in a study of T-cell memory formation after mild COVID-19. Using its own MiXCR run on the 5' RACE reads, TCRdb lists one record per CDR3 protein. Among some 350,000 distinct CDR3 sequences, approximately 16% were seen once, and the ten largest hold about a fifth. The sequencing input was PBMCs or a T cell subset sorted from them (not recorded which). The receptors stem from a young man who had mild COVID-19 (a few samples of this study predate the infection). Cell type and time point are not known.

This clonotype showed up just a few times. The chain links TRBV4-2 to TRBJ2-5; D ambiguous. The CDR3 contains 15 residues. Germline CDR1 reads LGHNA; CDR2 reads YNFKEQ. With 1 base removed from V and 5 bases from J, the gap between germline ends came to 14 bases. The CDR3 here is CASSQATGGMETQYF. CDR3 nucleotide sequence: TGTGCCAGCAGCCAAGCGACTGGCGGCATGGAGACCCAGTACTTC.

The chain has TRBV7-8 and TRBJ2-1, with TRBD2 matching over 12 bases. V shed 5 bases and J 3 bases; nucleotides not matched to a gene: 5. Germline V gene sequence: CDR1 SGHVS, CDR2 FQNEAQ. This CDR3 is 16 amino acids long. CDR3 sequence: CASSALAGGFYNEQFF. As DNA, the CDR3 is TGTGCCAGCAGCGCGCTAGCGGGGGGGTTCTACAATGAGCAGTTCTTC.

J is TRBJ2-5 and V is TRBV11-3; D is perhaps TRBD1 or TRBD2 (6 bases each). V was cut by 5 bases and J by 5 bases, with 12 bases left in between. The V gene's germline CDR1 is SGHNT and CDR2 YENEEA. The CDR3 is 13 residues long. CDR3 nucleotides: TGTGCCAGCAGCAGCGAGGGGGGTGAGACCCAGTACTTC. This translates into CASSSEGGETQYF.

J is TRBJ2-5 and V is TRBV7-6, with D unresolved. The CDR3 is made up of 12 amino acids. Per the germline V gene, CDR1 is SGHVS and CDR2 is FNYEAQ. Trimming removed 5 bases from V and 2 bases from J, with 6 bases in between. Here the CDR3 reads CASSAAQETQYF. In DNA, the CDR3 is TGTGCCAGCAGCGCAGCGCAAGAGACCCAGTACTTC.

This chain joins TRBV29-1 and TRBJ2-7; a weak D match, TRBD2 (6 bases). V lost 7 bases to trimming and J lost 4 bases, with 14 bases between them. The germline V gene encodes CDR1 SQVTM and CDR2 ANQGSEA. This CDR3 is built from 12 residues. CDR3 DNA: TGCAGCGCCACTATCGGGGGATACGAGCAGTACGTC. This encodes CSATIGGYEQYV.

This chain connects TRBV18 to TRBJ2-7, with 7 bases identical to TRBD1. This CDR3 has 17 residues. J was trimmed by 6 bases and V by 4 bases; bases with no gene match: 18. Germline V gives CDR1 KGHSH, CDR2 LQKENI. As DNA, the CDR3 is TGTGCCAGCTCACGCACCCGAGGCGGAAACCCAGGGGGCGAGCAGTACGTC. As protein: CASSRTRGGNPGGEQYV.

This clonotype was counted ten times or more. V and J are TRBV7-3 and TRBJ1-1; D is uncertain. Trimming took off 2 bases at V and 2 bases at J, with 6 bases between the two ends. Germline CDR1 and CDR2: SGHTA and FQGTGA. The CDR3 runs to 13 residues. CDR3 residues: CASSLLTNTEAFF. As DNA, the CDR3 is TGTGCCAGCAGCTTATTGACTAACACTGAAGCTTTCTTT. Using reference TRBV7-3 and TRBJ1-1 for the parts outside the CDR3, the full variable domain is GAGVSQTPSNKVTEKGKYVELRCDPISGHTALYWYRQSLGQGPEFLIYFQGTGAADDSGLPNDRFFAVRPEGSVSTLKIQRTERGDSAVYLCASSLLTNTEAFFGQGTRLTVV.

This clonotype turned up a few times. V is TRBV20-1 and J is TRBJ2-3, with D possibly matching TRBD2 (6 bases). The V end was cut by 3 bases, the J end by 3 bases, with 10 bases between. Germline lookup yields CDR1 DFQATT and CDR2 SNEGSKA (reference sequence). The CDR3 spans 13 residues. The CDR3 loop reads CSASRGRTDTQYF. DNA of the CDR3: TGCAGTGCTAGTCGAGGGAGGACAGATACGCAGTATTTT.

The genes are TRBV7-2 and TRBJ1-1; perhaps TRBD1 as D (6 bases). Per germline, CDR1 SGHTA and CDR2 FQGNSA. The CDR3 is made up of 14 amino acids. V lost 0 bases and J lost 5, with 10 bases in between. In DNA, the CDR3 is TGTGCCAGCAGCTTAGCCTGGGGGGCAACTGAAGCTTTCTTT. Its protein is CASSLAWGATEAFF.

The chain carries TRBV20-1 and TRBJ1-1; 8 nucleotides line up with TRBD1. The germline gives CDR1 DFQATT, CDR2 SNEGSKA (reference sequence). The trim removed 8 bases at V and 7 bases at J, leaving 15 bases unmatched. The CDR3 runs to 14 residues. The CDR3 here is CSPTVSQGAGEAFF. Here the CDR3 DNA reads TGCAGTCCGACCGTGAGTCAGGGGGCAGGTGAAGCTTTCTTT.

Only a few counts were recorded for this clonotype. The chain links TRBV28 to TRBJ2-7; tentatively, D is TRBD1 (5 bases). This CDR3 has 12 residues. Germline V gives CDR1 MDHEN, CDR2 SYDVKM. V gave up 2 bases and J gave up 6 bases, with 8 bases separating them. CDR3 coding DNA: TGTGCCAGCAGTTTACAGGGTAGCGAGCAGTACGTC. Protein sequence: CASSLQGSEQYV.

This clonotype has more than one count but fewer than ten. This sequence joins TRBV6-6 and TRBJ2-3; D is unresolved. Trimming took 7 bases from V and 5 from J, leaving 7 bases between them. Looked up from germline, CDR1 is MNHNY and CDR2 is SVGAGI (reference sequence). The CDR3 runs to 11 residues. CDR3 protein: CASTLKDTQYF. CDR3 nucleotides: TGTGCCAGCACATTAAAAGATACGCAGTATTTT.

In this sample, this clonotype turned up many times. The chain carries TRBV4-1 and TRBJ2-1; perhaps D is TRBD1 or TRBD2 (5 bases each). This CDR3 is 16 amino acids long. V lost 3 bases to trimming and J lost 0 bases, with 12 bases between them. CDR1 MGHRA and CDR2 YSYEKL come from the germline V gene. The CDR3 coding sequence is TGCGCCAGCAGCCAGAGGGGATCGAGCTCCTACAATGAGCAGTTCTTC. It codes for CASSQRGSSSYNEQFF.

V usage is TRBV4-3 and J usage is TRBJ1-5; D gene unclear. CDR3 size: 16 residues. Germline loops: CDR1 LGHNA, CDR2 YSLEER. V was cut by 1 base and J by 7 bases, with 17 bases left in between. The CDR3 nucleotides are TGCGCCAGCAGCCAAGGGGCGTCACCTCTCGAGCAGCCCCAGCATTTT. Translated, it gives CASSQGASPLEQPQHF.

In its sample, this clonotype was seen a few times. This chain connects TRBV6-2 or TRBV6-3 to TRBJ2-5; 8 bases are a match to TRBD2. Germline trimming cut 5 bases from V and 1 base from J; bases unmatched to any gene: 12. The CDR3 consists of 17 residues. Germline V gene sequence: CDR1 MNHEY, CDR2 SVGEGT. DNA of the CDR3: TGTGCCAGCAGTCGGGCGAGGAGCGGGGGCCTCCAAGAGACCCAGTACTTC. This codes for CASSRARSGGLQETQYF.